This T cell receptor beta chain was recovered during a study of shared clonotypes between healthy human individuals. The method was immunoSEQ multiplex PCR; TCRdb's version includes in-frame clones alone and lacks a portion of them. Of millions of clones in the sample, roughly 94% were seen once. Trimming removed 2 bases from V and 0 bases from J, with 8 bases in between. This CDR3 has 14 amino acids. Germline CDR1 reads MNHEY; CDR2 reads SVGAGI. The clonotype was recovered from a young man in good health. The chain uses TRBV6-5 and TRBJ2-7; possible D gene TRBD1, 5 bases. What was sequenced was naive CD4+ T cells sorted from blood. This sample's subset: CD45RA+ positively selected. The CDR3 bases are TGTGCCAGCAGTTACGGGGCGGACTCCTACGAGCAGTACTTC. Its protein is CASSYGADSYEQYF.